This entry describes one T cell receptor (beta chain). Its antigen is currently unknown. The entry originates in a study of T cell responses to AZD1222 COVID-19 vaccine. Data came from immunoSEQ multiplex PCR; TCRdb stores just in-frame clones and leaves some out. The repertoire consists of 180,000 or so clones, with 88% occurring once and the leading ten covering roughly 27%. Points from the study as a whole: White British donors predominated, females outnumbered males, and clonal diversity was possibly underestimated.

The CDR3 loop spans 14 amino acids. Germline CDR1 reads LGHNA; CDR2 reads YNFKEQ. With 2 bases removed from V and 3 bases from J, the gap between germline ends came to 10 bases. This chain joins TRBV4-2 and TRBJ1-1; D is unresolved. This specimen consisted of peripheral blood, obtained 28 days after the second AZD1222 dose. The sequence derives from an adult who received the AZD1222 COVID-19 vaccine. This CDR3 is CASSQNGIDTEAFF. The CDR3 region has the DNA TGTGCCAGCAGCCAAAACGGCATCGACACTGAAGCTTTCTTT.